Shown below are 17 T cell receptor beta chains from a single sample sequenced in a study of T cells after yellow fever vaccination. TCRdb processed the 5' RACE reads anew with MiXCR; each CDR3 protein has one entry. The sample records 350,000 to 450,000 distinct CDR3 sequences, roughly a sixth being singletons. Specimen: PBMCs, collected before the yellow fever booster vaccination. The receptors derive from a man aged 18 to 35 who received the YFV17D yellow fever vaccine.

The J gene is TRBJ1-1, the V gene TRBV7-9; TRBD1 might be the D (6 bases). CDR1 and CDR2 (germline): SEHNR, FQNEAQ (reference sequence). Trimming removed 5 bases from V and 11 bases from J, with 24 bases in between. The CDR3 is 15 residues long. CDR3 sequence (DNA): TGTGCCAGCAGCGCGCCCCATAGTTTAGGGGGGACGGCTTTCTTT. Protein: CASSAPHSLGGTAFF.

V is TRBV5-1 and J is TRBJ1-1; 8 nucleotides align to TRBD1. V was clipped by 1 base and J by 6 bases; unmatched bases: 5. Germline values: CDR1 SGHRS, CDR2 YFSETQ. The CDR3 length is 14 residues. Written as DNA, the CDR3 is TGCGCCAGCAGCTTGCAGACAGGGGTTTCTGAAGCTTTCTTT. Translating gives CASSLQTGVSEAFF.

Ten or more counts support this clonotype. The chain employs TRBV5-4 and TRBJ1-6, with TRBD1 as a possible D gene (5 bases). V shed 5 bases and J shed 8 bases, with 14 bases lying between them. Germline lookup yields CDR1 SGHNT and CDR2 YYREEE (reference sequence). The CDR3 totals 14 residues. CDR3 sequence reads: CASSSQVGHSPLHF. The CDR3 nucleotides are TGTGCCAGCAGTTCTCAGGTGGGACATTCACCCCTCCACTTT.

This clonotype was counted between two and nine times. V and J are TRBV28 and TRBJ2-7; either TRBD1 or TRBD2 may fit D (6 bases each). The CDR3 sequence is 12 residues long. Germline V gene sequence: CDR1 MDHEN, CDR2 SYDVKM. V lost 5 bases and J lost 10, with 15 bases in between. The CDR3 DNA is TGTGCCAGCAGTGCCGGGGGCCAAGGACAGTACGTC. This sequence encodes CASSAGGQGQYV.

The chain combines TRBV4-1 with TRBJ2-7; a weak D match, TRBD2 (6 bases). There are 13 residues in the CDR3. The V gene's germline CDR1 is MGHRA and CDR2 YSYEKL. The ends were cut back, 6 bases at V and 6 bases at J, with 15 bases in the middle. The CDR3 sequence is CASSETRGSEQYV. CDR3 coding DNA: TGCGCCAGCAGTGAGACTAGAGGGAGCGAGCAGTACGTC.

The chain uses TRBV6-6 and TRBJ2-2, with TRBD1 matching over 7 bases. The CDR3 is made up of 15 amino acids. CDR1 MNHNY and CDR2 SVGAGI come from the germline V gene (reference sequence). With 6 bases clipped from V and 3 bases from J, the junction kept 7 bases outside the gene matches. The CDR3 loop is CASSEGQRYTGELFF. The DNA of the CDR3 is TGTGCCAGCAGCGAGGGACAGCGATACACCGGGGAGCTGTTTTTT.

This clonotype was observed a handful of times. CDR3 residues: CASSPFAVNTEAFF. CDR3 coding DNA: TGTGCCAGCAGCCCGTTTGCAGTTAACACTGAAGCTTTCTTT. The genes are TRBV7-2 and TRBJ1-1, with D unclear. The V and J ends lost 5 bases and 2 bases respectively, with 12 bases between them. CDR1 is SGHTA, CDR2 FQGNSA, per germline. The CDR3 length is 14 residues.

The chain is built from TRBV6-5 and TRBJ2-7, with a weak D call TRBD1 (6 bases). Germline-derived CDR1 and CDR2 are MNHEY and SVGAGI. Trimming took off 0 bases at V and 6 bases at J, with 9 bases between the two ends. The CDR3 loop spans 13 amino acids. CDR3 protein: CASSYSRGTEQYV. The CDR3 nucleotides are TGTGCCAGCAGTTACTCGAGGGGGACCGAGCAGTACGTC.

This clonotype was found a few times. The chain is built from TRBV5-1 and TRBJ1-2; a possible D gene is TRBD1 (5 bases). The CDR3 spans 13 residues. From germline, CDR1 is SGHRS and CDR2 YFSETQ. Trimming removed 5 bases from V and 3 bases from J, with 11 bases in between. CDR3 DNA: TGCGCCAGCAGTTCCGACAGTCACTATGGCTACACCTTC. Amino acid sequence: CASSSDSHYGYTF.

This chain joins TRBV7-9 and TRBJ2-2; D not certain. CDR3 length equals 11 residues. The germline CDR1 and CDR2 sequences are SEHNR and FQNEAQ (reference sequence). V lost 5 bases and J lost 9, with 7 bases in between. CDR3 DNA: TGTGCCAGCAGCCCAAAGAGGGAGCTGTTTTTT. Residues: CASSPKRELFF.

In this sample, this clonotype turned up once. J is TRBJ1-4 and V is TRBV9, with D unclear. CDR1 SGDLS and CDR2 YYNGEE come from the germline V gene. V shed 4 bases and J shed 8 bases, with 12 bases lying between them. The CDR3 has 13 residues. This CDR3 reads CASSPPQQEKLFF. The CDR3 nucleotides read TGTGCCAGCAGCCCCCCGCAACAGGAAAAACTGTTTTTT.

The J gene is TRBJ2-5, the V gene TRBV4-3, with D perhaps given as TRBD1 or TRBD2 (5 bases each). The V gene's germline CDR1 is LGHNA and CDR2 YSLEER. This CDR3 region has 16 residues. Trimming removed 0 bases at V and 5 bases at J, with 16 bases between. Written as DNA, the CDR3 is TGCGCCAGCAGCCAAGAATGGCTAGAGGGGTTGGAGACCCAGTACTTC. The encoded protein is CASSQEWLEGLETQYF.

This clonotype has just a few counts. The J gene is TRBJ1-1, the V gene TRBV10-1; the match to TRBD1 covers 10 bases. Looked up from germline, CDR1 is WNHNN and CDR2 is SYGVQD (reference sequence). Trimming at V came to 5 bases and at J to 2 bases, leaving 8 bases not matched to a gene. This CDR3 region has 16 residues. The CDR3: CASSPDRGPFNTEAFF. The CDR3 DNA sequence: TGCGCCAGCAGTCCAGACAGGGGGCCGTTCAACACTGAAGCTTTCTTT.

There are many counts of this clonotype. The genes are TRBV5-4 and TRBJ2-4; 15 nucleotides align to TRBD2. Unmatched junction bases numbered 5, after V lost 4 bases and J lost 6 bases. This CDR3 contains 16 residues. Germline-derived CDR1 and CDR2 are SGHNT and YYREEE (reference sequence). CDR3 in DNA: TGTGCCAGCAGCAAGGGGACTAGCGGGGGGACAAACATTCAGTACTTC. It codes for CASSKGTSGGTNIQYF.

The rearrangement links TRBV12-3 or TRBV12-4 to TRBJ2-3; D gene ambiguous. V was pared by 6 bases and J by 3 bases, with 13 bases between. The CDR3 consists of 14 residues. The CDR3 nucleotides are TGTGCCAGCAGGTGGGGTCGCGATACAGATACGCAGTATTTT. Translated: CASRWGRDTDTQYF.

The chain is built from TRBV7-2 and TRBJ2-3; no clear D. The CDR3 totals 13 residues. Germline V gives CDR1 SGHTA, CDR2 FQGNSA. Trimming cost V 2 bases and J 4 bases, with 7 bases left between them. CDR3 amino acids: CASSLLQADTQYF. DNA for the CDR3: TGTGCCAGCAGCTTACTTCAGGCAGATACGCAGTATTTT.

This clonotype was counted between two and nine times. This chain uses TRBV4-1 with TRBJ1-3; D gene uncertain. Between the trimmed V and J ends, which lost 0 bases and 2 bases, there was a span of 8 bases. The CDR3 has 15 residues. Germline V CDR1 and CDR2: MGHRA, YSYEKL. The CDR3 DNA is TGCGCCAGCAGCCAAGAGGTAGCCCCTGGAAACACCATATATTTT. Protein: CASSQEVAPGNTIYF.